One sample yielded the 27 T cell receptor beta chains listed below, sequenced in a study of cytomegalovirus exposure and HLA in healthy donors. 13 Jbeta primers and 60 Vbeta primers were used for the PCR. The protocol was immunoSEQ multiplex PCR, while the TCRdb copy is restricted to in-frame clones and leaves out a portion. The sample comprises 95,000 to 100,000 clones, around 77% of which are singletons, and approximately 8% rests with the top ten. The specimen was PBMCs. Receptors originate from a female donor in good health and CMV-seronegative.

The J gene is TRBJ2-6, the V gene TRBV27, with D possibly TRBD2 on 6 matching bases. This CDR3 comprises 16 residues. Germline V gene lookup returns CDR1 MNHEY and CDR2 SMNVEV (reference sequence). Trimming removed 4 bases at V and 2 bases at J, with 12 bases between. CDR3 nucleotide sequence: TGTGCCAGCAGTTACCGGGACTTGGCTGGGGCCAACGTCCTGACTTTC. Translating it yields CASSYRDLAGANVLTF.

Note on this clone: An end of the junction does not agree with germline; a read error may underlie this. The rearrangement joins TRBV6-1 to TRBJ2-7, with 9 nucleotides matching TRBD2. This CDR3 spans 16 amino acids. Germline V CDR1 and CDR2: MNHNS, SASEGT. The CDR3 nucleotides are TGTGCCATCAGTGAGTCGGCTAGCGGGGAAGACTACGAGCAGTACTTC. This translates into CAISESASGEDYEQYF.

J is TRBJ1-1 and V is TRBV6-5; 8 bases match TRBD1. Unmatched junction bases numbered 15, after V lost 10 bases and J lost 14 bases. The germline gives CDR1 MNHEY, CDR2 SVGAGI. The length of the CDR3 is 12 residues. CDR3 in DNA: TGTGCCACCCACTACGAAGGACAGGGTAAATTCTTT. Translating it yields CATHYEGQGKFF.

This rearrangement joins TRBV6-5 to TRBJ1-4, with D uncertain. This CDR3 contains 14 residues. The germline V and J ends were trimmed by 5 bases and 7 bases, with 14 bases remaining between them. Germline V gene lookup returns CDR1 MNHEY and CDR2 SVGAGI. CDR3 loop: CASSQRGSPEKLFF. The CDR3 region has the DNA TGTGCCAGCAGTCAACGCGGTAGTCCTGAAAAACTGTTTTTT.

The chain has TRBV6-1 and TRBJ1-2; 12 bases line up with TRBD1. Germline V gene data show CDR1 as MNHNS and CDR2 as SASEGT. J was trimmed by 7 bases and V by 4 bases; bases with no gene match: 4. The CDR3 is 14 amino acids. The CDR3 coding sequence is TGTGCCAGCAGTGTCCGGGACAGGGGGCCTGGCTACACCTTC. This gives the protein CASSVRDRGPGYTF.

On this clone: The identical CDR3 is also encoded by other nucleotide sequences in the sample. This sequence joins TRBV19 and TRBJ1-2, with TRBD1 as a possible D gene (5 bases). V lost 6 bases and J 4 bases, leaving 12 bases between the germline ends. The CDR3 has 13 residues. Germline V lookup: CDR1 LNHDA, CDR2 SQIVND (reference sequence). CDR3 bases: TGTGCCAGTAGACCGGGGGGGGTCTATGGCTACACCTTC. Protein product: CASRPGGVYGYTF.

This rearrangement joins TRBV6-1 to TRBJ1-1; 10 bases are a match to TRBD1. The CDR3 extends over 14 amino acids. The junction had 7 bases not matched to a gene; V was cut back by 6 bases and J by 6 bases. The V gene's germline CDR1 is MNHNS and CDR2 SASEGT. This CDR3 is CASRPGQGLAEAFF. CDR3 nucleotide sequence: TGTGCCAGCAGACCGGGACAGGGGCTGGCTGAAGCTTTCTTT.

There are a few counts of this clone. This rearrangement joins TRBV5-4 to TRBJ1-1; TRBD1 agrees at 8 bases. The V and J ends lost 0 bases and 0 bases, in that order; junction bases with no gene match: 7. This CDR3 comprises 17 residues. In germline, CDR1 is SGHNT, CDR2 YYREEE (reference sequence). CDR3: CASSLAQGQGLNTEAFF. The CDR3 DNA is TGTGCCAGCAGCTTGGCCCAAGGACAGGGACTGAACACTGAAGCTTTCTTT.

V gene TRBV7-2 combines with J gene TRBJ1-2; 10 bases fit TRBD1. From germline, CDR1 is SGHTA and CDR2 FQGNSA. CDR3 length: 13 amino acids. V lost 3 bases and J lost 6; bases outside the gene matches: 1. The CDR3 here is CASSLDRGDGYTF. CDR3 in DNA: TGTGCCAGCAGCTTGGACAGGGGGGATGGCTACACCTTC.

This clone was detected only a few times. The gene calls are TRBV6-1 and TRBJ1-5; TRBD1 aligns across 7 bases. The V segment lost 8 bases and the J segment 7 bases; nucleotides outside the gene matches: 8. There are 13 residues in the CDR3. CDR1 is MNHNS, CDR2 SASEGT, per germline. The CDR3 spells CASHRGPGQPQHF. In DNA form, the CDR3 reads TGTGCCAGCCACAGGGGTCCTGGGCAGCCCCAGCATTTT.

The gene calls are TRBV11-1 and TRBJ1-1, with 10 bases lining up with TRBD1. This CDR3 comprises 13 residues. With V trimmed by 4 bases and J by 10 bases, 6 bases remained unmatched. The germline V gene encodes CDR1 SGHAT and CDR2 FQDESV (reference sequence). DNA for the CDR3: TGTGCCAGCAGCTGGGACAGGGGATATGGAGCTTTCTTT. The encoded protein is CASSWDRGYGAFF.

This clone was recorded only once. J is TRBJ1-2 and V is TRBV7-9; D might be TRBD1 (5 bases). The CDR3 contains 17 residues. The V end lost 1 base, the J end lost 0 bases, and 15 bases lay between the germline ends. CDR1 is SEHNR, CDR2 FQNEAQ, per germline (reference sequence). The CDR3 bases are TGTGCCAGCAGCTTAGGATCCGGGGGAAAATCTAACTATGGCTACACCTTC. As protein: CASSLGSGGKSNYGYTF. The full variable domain, completed using reference TRBV7-9 and TRBJ1-2, is DTGVSQNPRHKITKRGQNVTFRCDPISEHNRLYWYRQTLGQGPEFLTYFQNEAQLEKSRLLSDRFSAERPKGSFSTLEIQRTEQGDSAMYLCASSLGSGGKSNYGYTFGSGTRLTVV.

The V gene is TRBV5-1, the J gene TRBJ1-1; 8 bases map to TRBD1. V trimming: 4 bases; J trimming: 1 base; junction bases outside the gene matches: 6. From germline, CDR1 is SGHRS and CDR2 YFSETQ. The CDR3 is 15 residues long. The CDR3 here is CASSPTGAKNTEAFF. In DNA, the CDR3 is TGCGCCAGCAGCCCGACAGGGGCCAAGAACACTGAAGCTTTCTTT.

The V call is TRBV5-6, the J call TRBJ1-2, with D hard to call. Looked up from germline, CDR1 is SGHDT and CDR2 is YYEEEE. CDR3 length: 14 amino acids. V lost 6 bases and J lost 3, with 15 bases in between. The CDR3 loop is CASIRASRDYGYTF. CDR3 coding DNA: TGTGCCAGCATAAGGGCGTCGAGGGACTATGGCTACACCTTC.

This clone was seen a few times. Its ends do not fully match the called genes, so a read error is possible. The DNA for the CDR3 is TGTGCTAGCAGTAAGGACCGTGCGGGCGGGGAGACCCAGTACTTC. Encoded protein: CASSKDRAGGETQYF. The chain recombines TRBV7-7 with TRBJ2-5, with D maybe TRBD2 (5 bases). The length of the CDR3 is 15 residues. Germline V gene lookup returns CDR1 SSHAT and CDR2 FNYEAQ (reference sequence).

As concerns this clone: The junction departs from the called germline gene at one end, perhaps through a read error. The gene calls are TRBV5-1 and TRBJ1-2; TRBD1 agrees at 7 bases. The CDR3 has 13 residues. CDR1 is SGHRS, CDR2 YFSETQ, per germline. The CDR3 DNA reads as TGCACCAGCAGCCAGCAGGGGGACTATGGCTACACCTTC. The encoded protein is CTSSQQGDYGYTF.

This chain connects TRBV2 to TRBJ2-1, with 7 bases matching TRBD2. Germline values: CDR1 SNHLY, CDR2 FYNNEI. This CDR3 region has 17 residues. The V gene end was trimmed by 5 bases and the J gene end by 4 bases; junction bases not matched to a gene: 14. The CDR3 nucleotides are TGTGCCAGCAGTACTACCAATCGGGGGGTGCTGTACAATGAGCAGTTCTTC. It is translated as CASSTTNRGVLYNEQFF.

The rearrangement joins TRBV6-5 to TRBJ2-5; no reliable D call. Gene TRBJ2-7 matches the end of the DNA better, so the J call may be wrong. The CDR3 runs to 15 residues. CDR1 and CDR2 (germline): MNHEY, SVGAGI. The CDR3 nucleotides read TGTGCCAGCAGTTACTCGAAAAACAGCCCCTACGAGCAGTACTTC. This translates into CASSYSKNSPYEQYF.

The table lists this clone with a count of one. The V and J genes are TRBV30 and TRBJ1-4; tentatively, D is TRBD1 (5 bases). Germline CDR1 GTSNPN, CDR2 SVGIG (reference sequence). CDR3 length: 13 amino acids. Trimming cost V 1 base and J 6 bases, with 9 bases left between them. The CDR3 DNA is TGTGCCTGGAGTGGACAGATCGATGAAAAACTGTTTTTT. This codes for CAWSGQIDEKLFF. Based on the CDR3 plus reference TRBV30 and TRBJ1-4, the full variable domain is SQTIHQWPATLVQPVGSPLSLECTVEGTSNPNLYWYRQAAGRGLQLLFYSVGIGQISSEVPQNLSASRPQDRQFILSSKKLLLSDSGFYLCAWSGQIDEKLFFGSGTQLSVL.

This chain connects TRBV27 to TRBJ2-5, with 10 bases that match TRBD2. The ends lost 7 bases at V and 5 bases at J; junction bases unmatched: 4. The CDR3 consists of 13 residues. The germline gives CDR1 MNHEY, CDR2 SMNVEV (reference sequence). CDR3 bases: TGTGCCAGCACTAGCGGGGGCTTGGAGACCCAGTACTTC. Protein sequence: CASTSGGLETQYF.

This sequence joins TRBV7-3 and TRBJ2-1; D is possibly TRBD2 (7 bases). Trimming took off 5 bases at V and 4 bases at J, with 18 bases between the two ends. CDR1 is SGHTA, CDR2 FQGTGA, per germline. The CDR3 runs to 16 residues. CDR3 DNA sequence: TGTGCCAGCAGCCCCCCCGGGGGAGGGGGATACAATGAGCAGTTCTTC. Residues: CASSPPGGGGYNEQFF.

The chain employs TRBV28 and TRBJ2-7; tentative D call: TRBD1 (6 bases). With 7 bases removed from V and 4 bases from J, the gap between germline ends came to 23 bases. CDR1 is MDHEN and CDR2 is SYDVKM in the germline V gene. This CDR3 has 16 residues. The CDR3 DNA follows: TGTGCCAGCACTCTAGGGGGATCCCAAAGGGTTTACGAGCAGTACTTC. Protein product: CASTLGGSQRVYEQYF. Using reference TRBV28 and TRBJ2-7 for the parts outside the CDR3, the full variable domain is DVKVTQSSRYLVKRTGEKVFLECVQDMDHENMFWYRQDPGLGLRLIYFSYDVKMKEKGDIPEGYSVSREKKERFSLILESASTNQTSMYLCASTLGGSQRVYEQYFGPGTRLTVT.

The chain links TRBV28 to TRBJ2-6; 7 nucleotides agree with TRBD1. The germline CDR1 and CDR2 sequences are MDHEN and SYDVKM. With 1 base clipped from V and 0 bases from J, the junction kept 12 bases outside the gene matches. This CDR3 contains 20 residues. The CDR3 sequence: CASSLSTLTQGLSGANVLTF. In DNA form, the CDR3 reads TGTGCCAGCAGTTTATCCACACTCACACAGGGGCTCTCTGGGGCCAACGTCCTGACTTTC.

In its sample, this clone was seen many times. The DNA of the CDR3 is TGTGCCAGCAGTGAAGACGCAGGGTGGGTTGAAAAACTGTTTTTT. Residues: CASSEDAGWVEKLFF. The chain has TRBV6-1 and TRBJ1-4; maybe TRBD1 (5 bases). The germline V gene encodes CDR1 MNHNS and CDR2 SASEGT. The germline V and J ends were trimmed by 1 base and 7 bases, with 13 bases remaining between them. The CDR3 is made up of 15 amino acids.

In its sample, this clone was seen once. The chain's CDR3 is CASSFRYRGQGGVGELFF. As DNA, the CDR3 is TGTGCCAGCAGTTTTCGTTATCGGGGACAGGGCGGGGTCGGGGAGCTGTTTTTT. This sequence joins TRBV27 and TRBJ2-2, with TRBD1 identical over 9 bases. The CDR3 runs to 18 residues. The junction had 15 bases not matched to a gene; V was cut back by 3 bases and J by 7 bases. Germline V gene sequence: CDR1 MNHEY, CDR2 SMNVEV (reference sequence).

This chain uses TRBV11-2 with TRBJ1-2, with D possibly being TRBD1 (6 bases). The CDR3 totals 16 residues. Germline V gene lookup returns CDR1 SGHAT and CDR2 FQNNGV. Trimming took 1 base from V and 6 from J, leaving 18 bases between them. CDR3 in amino acids: CASSLAGGQGRNGYTF. For the CDR3, the DNA is TGTGCCAGCAGCTTAGCCGGGGGGCAAGGTCGGAATGGCTACACCTTC. The full variable domain, with the rest looked up from reference TRBV11-2 and TRBJ1-2, is EAGVAQSPRYKIIEKRQSVAFWCNPISGHATLYWYQQILGQGPKLLIQFQNNGVVDDSQLPKDRFSAERLKGVDSTLKIQPAKLEDSAVYLCASSLAGGQGRNGYTFGSGTRLTVV.

The rearrangement links TRBV19 to TRBJ2-1; the match to TRBD2 covers 13 bases. V lost 6 bases, J lost 10 bases, and 9 bases stayed unmatched. From germline, CDR1 is LNHDA and CDR2 SQIVND (reference sequence). CDR3 length equals 15 residues. CDR3 residues: CASSTGTSGMDEQFF. CDR3 in DNA: TGTGCCAGTAGCACCGGGACTAGCGGGATGGACGAGCAGTTCTTC.